A single TCR beta chain is shown here with its context. This entry is derived from a study of low-dose radiotherapy and immunotherapy resistance in tumors. Study-wide context: Doses of 0.5 Gy per fraction every 2 weeks, totaling 6.5 Gy, went to Cohort 1. With 1 Gy per fraction every two weeks, Cohort 2 accumulated 13 Gy across 26 weeks. The authors gave intravenous cyclophosphamide 200 mg/m2 every two weeks, one day before radiation and immunotherapy.

Alpha and beta chains were covered, as first-strand cDNA relied on TRAV- and TRBV-specific primers. A roughly 20-cycle PCR with a constant-region primer and V-primer adapter amplified TCRs. Each CDR3 protein is one row after TCRdb ran MiXCR on the reads. This sample yields thousands of distinct CDR3 sequences, of which 60% to 70% are seen a single time; about 9% belongs to the top ten. The CDR3 is 13 residues long. Looked up from germline, CDR1 is MNHGY and CDR2 is SAAAGT. Trimming stripped 9 bases from V and 2 bases from J, with 11 bases between. The J gene is TRBJ1-3, the V gene TRBV6-8; D not certain. This receptor was taken from a human donor with advanced metastatic prostate, ovarian, gallbladder or colorectal cancer (not recorded which). This table probably holds off-target reads from a library built for another chain. CDR3 protein: CASTRGPGNTIYF. The DNA of the CDR3 is TGTGCCAGTACGCGTGGTCCTGGAAACACCATATATTTT.